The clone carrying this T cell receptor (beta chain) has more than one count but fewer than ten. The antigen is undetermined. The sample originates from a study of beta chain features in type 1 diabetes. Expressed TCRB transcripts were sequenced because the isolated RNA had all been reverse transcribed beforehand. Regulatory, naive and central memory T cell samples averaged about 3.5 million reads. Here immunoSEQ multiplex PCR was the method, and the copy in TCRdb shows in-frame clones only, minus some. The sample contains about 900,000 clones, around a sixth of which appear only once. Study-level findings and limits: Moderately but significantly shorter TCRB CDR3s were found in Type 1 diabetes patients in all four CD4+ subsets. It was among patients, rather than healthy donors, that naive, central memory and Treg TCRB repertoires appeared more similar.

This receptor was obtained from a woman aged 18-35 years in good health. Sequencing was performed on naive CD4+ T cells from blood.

The CDR3 coding sequence is TGTGCCACCAGCAATAATAAGGGGGCGAGTGGCTACACCTTC. It encodes CATSNNKGASGYTF. This chain uses TRBV15 with TRBJ1-2; 7 nucleotides match TRBD1. CDR3 length: 14 residues. Germline CDR1 is LNHNV and CDR2 is YYDKDF (reference sequence). V dropped 4 bases and J dropped 7; count of bases not matched to a gene: 9.